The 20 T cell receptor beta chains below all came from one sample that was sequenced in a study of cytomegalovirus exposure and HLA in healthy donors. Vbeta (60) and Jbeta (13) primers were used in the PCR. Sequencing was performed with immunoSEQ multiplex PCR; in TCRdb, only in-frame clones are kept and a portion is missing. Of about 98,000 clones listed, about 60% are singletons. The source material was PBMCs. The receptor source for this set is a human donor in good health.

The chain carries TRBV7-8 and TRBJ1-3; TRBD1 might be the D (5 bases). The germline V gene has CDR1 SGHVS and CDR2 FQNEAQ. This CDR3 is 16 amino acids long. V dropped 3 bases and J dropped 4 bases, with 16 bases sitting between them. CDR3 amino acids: CASSLGTAGRGNTIYF. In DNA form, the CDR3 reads TGTGCCAGCAGCTTGGGTACGGCAGGGCGAGGAAACACCATATATTTT.

Here the CDR3 DNA reads TGTGCCAGCAGCCACACAGCGGGACCCAGAGAGACCCAGTACTTC. Its translation: CASSHTAGPRETQYF. J is TRBJ2-5 and V is TRBV28; 7 bases are shared with TRBD2. The V gene's germline CDR1 is MDHEN and CDR2 SYDVKM. V shed 6 bases and J 4 bases; nucleotides not matched to a gene: 11. The CDR3 is made up of 15 amino acids.

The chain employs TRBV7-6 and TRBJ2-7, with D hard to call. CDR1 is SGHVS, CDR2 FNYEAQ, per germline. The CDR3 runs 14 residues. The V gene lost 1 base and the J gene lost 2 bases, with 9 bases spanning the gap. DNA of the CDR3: TGTGCCAGCAGCTTAGTAGCAGAAACCTACGAGCAGTACTTC. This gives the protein CASSLVAETYEQYF.

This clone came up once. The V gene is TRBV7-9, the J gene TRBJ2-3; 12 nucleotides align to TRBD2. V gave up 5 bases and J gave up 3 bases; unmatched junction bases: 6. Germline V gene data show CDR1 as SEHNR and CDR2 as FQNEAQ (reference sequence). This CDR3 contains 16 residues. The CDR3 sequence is CASSHSTSGRTDTQYF. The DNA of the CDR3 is TGTGCCAGCAGCCATTCGACTAGCGGGAGAACAGATACGCAGTATTTT.

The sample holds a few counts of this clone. Here the CDR3 DNA reads TGTGCCACCAGCCGACTTCGCACAGATACGCAGTATTTT. Protein: CATSRLRTDTQYF. The chain combines TRBV15 with TRBJ2-3, with no clear D. The V end was cut by 5 bases, the J end by 1 base, with 7 bases between. This CDR3 comprises 13 residues. CDR1 LNHNV and CDR2 YYDKDF come from the germline V gene (reference sequence).

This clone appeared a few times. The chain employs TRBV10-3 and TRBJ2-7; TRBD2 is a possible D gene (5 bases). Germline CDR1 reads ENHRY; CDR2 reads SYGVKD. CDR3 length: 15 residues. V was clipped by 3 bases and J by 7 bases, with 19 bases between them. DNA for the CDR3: TGTGCCATCAGTGACCGAAGCGGTAGCGCCTTTGAGCAGTACTTC. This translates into CAISDRSGSAFEQYF.

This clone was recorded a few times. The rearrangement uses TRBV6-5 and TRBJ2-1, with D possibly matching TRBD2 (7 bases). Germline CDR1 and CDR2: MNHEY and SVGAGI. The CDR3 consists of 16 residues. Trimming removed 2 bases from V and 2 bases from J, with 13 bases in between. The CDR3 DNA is TGTGCCAGCAGTTACGAGGGGGGAGGGCCCTACAATGAGCAGTTCTTC. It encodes CASSYEGGGPYNEQFF.

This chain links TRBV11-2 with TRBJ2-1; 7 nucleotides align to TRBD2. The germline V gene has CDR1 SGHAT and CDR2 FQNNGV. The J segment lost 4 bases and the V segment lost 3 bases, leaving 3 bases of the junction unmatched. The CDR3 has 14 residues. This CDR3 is CASSLPSGYNEQFF. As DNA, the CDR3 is TGTGCCAGCAGCTTGCCTAGCGGTTACAATGAGCAGTTCTTC.

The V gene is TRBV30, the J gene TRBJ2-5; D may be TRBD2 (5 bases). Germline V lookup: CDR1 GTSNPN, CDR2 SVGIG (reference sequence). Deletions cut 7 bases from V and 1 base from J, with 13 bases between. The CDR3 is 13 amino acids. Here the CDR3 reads CASTDWLQETQYF. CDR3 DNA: TGTGCCTCAACGGACTGGCTCCAAGAGACCCAGTACTTC. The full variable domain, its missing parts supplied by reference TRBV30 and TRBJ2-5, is SQTIHQWPATLVQPVGSPLSLECTVEGTSNPNLYWYRQAAGRGLQLLFYSVGIGQISSEVPQNLSASRPQDRQFILSSKKLLLSDSGFYLCASTDWLQETQYFGPGTRLLVL.

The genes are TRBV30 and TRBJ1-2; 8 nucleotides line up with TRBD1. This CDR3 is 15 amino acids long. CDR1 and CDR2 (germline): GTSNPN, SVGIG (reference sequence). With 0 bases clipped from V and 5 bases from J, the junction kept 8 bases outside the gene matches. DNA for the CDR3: TGTGCCTGGAGTGTGTATCGGGACAGGCGGTATGGCTACACCTTC. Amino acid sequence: CAWSVYRDRRYGYTF. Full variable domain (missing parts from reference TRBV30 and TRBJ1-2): SQTIHQWPATLVQPVGSPLSLECTVEGTSNPNLYWYRQAAGRGLQLLFYSVGIGQISSEVPQNLSASRPQDRQFILSSKKLLLSDSGFYLCAWSVYRDRRYGYTFGSGTRLTVV.

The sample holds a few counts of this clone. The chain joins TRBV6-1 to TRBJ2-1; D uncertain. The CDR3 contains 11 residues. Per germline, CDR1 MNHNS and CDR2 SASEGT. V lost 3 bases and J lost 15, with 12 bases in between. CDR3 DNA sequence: TGTGCCAGCAGTGAGGGCCCTCGGCGGTTCTTC. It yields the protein CASSEGPRRFF.

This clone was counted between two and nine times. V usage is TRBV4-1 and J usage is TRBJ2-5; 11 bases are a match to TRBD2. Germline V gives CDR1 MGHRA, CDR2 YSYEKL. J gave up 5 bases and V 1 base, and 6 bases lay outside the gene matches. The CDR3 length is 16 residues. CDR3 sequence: CASSQVTSGSDETQYF. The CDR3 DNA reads TGCGCCAGCAGCCAAGTTACTAGCGGGAGTGATGAGACCCAGTACTTC.

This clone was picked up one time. DNA of the CDR3: TGTGCCAGCAGCCAAAATCTACGCGGCGGTGAGCAGTTCTTC. Its translation is CASSQNLRGGEQFF. The V call is TRBV27, the J call TRBJ2-1; D gene unclear. The V end was cut by 6 bases, the J end by 9 bases, with 18 bases between. Germline assignment: CDR1 MNHEY and CDR2 SMNVEV (reference sequence). This CDR3 is 14 amino acids long.

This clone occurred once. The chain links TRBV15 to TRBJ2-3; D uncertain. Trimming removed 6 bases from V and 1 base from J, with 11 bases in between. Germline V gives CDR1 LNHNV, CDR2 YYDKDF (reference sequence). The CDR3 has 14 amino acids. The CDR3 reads CATRKGRGTDTQYF. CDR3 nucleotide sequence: TGTGCCACCAGAAAAGGCCGGGGCACAGATACGCAGTATTTT.

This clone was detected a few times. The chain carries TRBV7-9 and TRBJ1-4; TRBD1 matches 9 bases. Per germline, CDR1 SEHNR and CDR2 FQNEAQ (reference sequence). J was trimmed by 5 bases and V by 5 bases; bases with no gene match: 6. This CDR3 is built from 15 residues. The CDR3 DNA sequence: TGTGCCAGCAGCCCACAGGGGGCGCGAAATGAAAAACTGTTTTTT. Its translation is CASSPQGARNEKLFF.

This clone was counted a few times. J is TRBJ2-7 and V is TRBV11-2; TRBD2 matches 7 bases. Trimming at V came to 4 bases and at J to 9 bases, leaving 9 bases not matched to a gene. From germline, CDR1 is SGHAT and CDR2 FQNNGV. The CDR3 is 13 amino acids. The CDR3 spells CASSSIAGQTQYF. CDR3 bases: TGTGCCAGCAGCTCGATAGCGGGTCAGACGCAGTACTTC.

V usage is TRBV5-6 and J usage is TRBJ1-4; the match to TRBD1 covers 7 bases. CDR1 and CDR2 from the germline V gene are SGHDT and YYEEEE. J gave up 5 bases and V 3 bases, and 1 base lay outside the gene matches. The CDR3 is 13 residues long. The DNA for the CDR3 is TGTGCCAGCAGCTGGGACAGAAATGAAAAACTGTTTTTT. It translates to CASSWDRNEKLFF.

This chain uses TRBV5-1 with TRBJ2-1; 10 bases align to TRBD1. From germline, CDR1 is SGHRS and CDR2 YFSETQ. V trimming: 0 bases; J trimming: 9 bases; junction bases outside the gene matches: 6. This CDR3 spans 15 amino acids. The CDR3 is CASSLVGQGISEQFF. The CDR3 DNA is TGCGCCAGCAGCTTGGTGGGACAGGGGATTAGTGAGCAGTTCTTC.

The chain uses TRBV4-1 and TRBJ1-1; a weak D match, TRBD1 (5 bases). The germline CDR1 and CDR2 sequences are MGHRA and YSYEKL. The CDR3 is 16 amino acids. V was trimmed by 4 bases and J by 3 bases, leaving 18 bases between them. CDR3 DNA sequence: TGCGCCAGCAGCCTAGGACATGACAGAAGGGACACTGAAGCTTTCTTT. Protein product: CASSLGHDRRDTEAFF.

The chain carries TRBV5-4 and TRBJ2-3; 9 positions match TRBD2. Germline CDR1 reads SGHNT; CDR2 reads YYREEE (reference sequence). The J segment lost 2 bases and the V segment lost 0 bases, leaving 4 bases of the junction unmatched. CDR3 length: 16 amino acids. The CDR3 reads CASSLGGRADTDTQYF. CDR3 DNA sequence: TGTGCCAGCAGCTTGGGCGGGAGGGCCGACACAGATACGCAGTATTTT.